This TCR beta chain was retrieved from a study of control samples from healthy donors and cancer patients. Assay used: immunoSEQ multiplex PCR; TCRdb lists only in-frame clones, some missing. This sample carries 150,000 to 200,000 clones, almost 90% of them seen once, and the ten largest clones take over 1.1%. The CDR3 extends over 15 amino acids. Looked up from germline, CDR1 is SGHTA and CDR2 is FQGNSA. V shed 0 bases and J shed 2 bases, with 8 bases lying between them. The sample was blood. This clonotype originated in a woman aged 45-65 years in good health. This chain joins TRBV7-2 and TRBJ1-5; no clear D gene. CDR3 amino acids: CASSLAGYGNQPQHF. The CDR3 DNA reads TGTGCCAGCAGCTTAGCCGGGTACGGCAATCAGCCCCAGCATTTT.